This T cell receptor (beta chain) was observed in a study of blood T cell repertoires in COVID-19. Background on the study: In each case, the material was cDNA or gDNA derived from T cells, B-cell-depleted T cells, or PBMCs.

In the source study's methods: Amplification from reference gene primers served as the basis for estimated nucleated cell counts. Generated by immunoSEQ multiplex PCR, the TCRdb table keeps only in-frame clones and is missing some. The DNA was the basis for D and trimming; V, J and clone size are from that table. In the table there are about 130,000 clones, about 89% of which are singletons. The trim removed 0 bases at V and 0 bases at J, leaving 10 bases unmatched. The CDR3 consists of 19 residues. The germline gives CDR1 SEHNR, CDR2 FQNEAQ (reference sequence). This clonotype was sampled from a woman in her 70s with COVID-19, enrolled during active disease. The chain employs TRBV7-9 and TRBJ1-5; TRBD1 matches 8 bases. What was sequenced was peripheral blood. The CDR3 spells CASSLAIEAGGYSNQPQHF. The CDR3 region has the DNA TGTGCCAGCAGCTTAGCAATCGAGGCAGGGGGCTATAGCAATCAGCCCCAGCATTTT.